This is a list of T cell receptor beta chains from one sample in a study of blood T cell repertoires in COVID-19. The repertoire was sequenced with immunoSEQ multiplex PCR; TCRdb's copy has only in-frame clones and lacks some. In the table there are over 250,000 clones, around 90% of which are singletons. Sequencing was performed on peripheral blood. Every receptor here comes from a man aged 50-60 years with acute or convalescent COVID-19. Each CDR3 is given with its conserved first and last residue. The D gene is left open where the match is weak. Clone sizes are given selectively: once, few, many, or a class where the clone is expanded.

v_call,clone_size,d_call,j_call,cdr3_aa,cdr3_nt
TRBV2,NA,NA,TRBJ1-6,CASSPGSGNNSPLHF,TGTGCCAGCTCCCCGGGATCGGGGAACAATTCACCCCTCCACTTT
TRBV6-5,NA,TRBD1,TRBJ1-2,CASSYGDGRGIFF,TGTGCCAGCAGTTACGGAGACGGCAGGGGGATATTTTTC
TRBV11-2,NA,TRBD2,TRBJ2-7,CASSLAYGTSYEQYF,TGTGCCAGCAGCTTAGCTTACGGGACTAGCTACGAGCAGTACTTC
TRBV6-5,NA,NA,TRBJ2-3,CASSYNWARTDTQYF,TGTGCCAGCAGTTACAACTGGGCCCGCACAGATACGCAGTATTTT
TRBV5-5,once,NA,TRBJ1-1,CASSLAGEAEAFF,TGTGCCAGCAGCTTGGCAGGGGAAGCGGAAGCTTTCTTT
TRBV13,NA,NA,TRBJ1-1,CASSPRDWNTEAFF,TGTGCCAGCAGCCCTCGGGACTGGAACACTGAAGCTTTCTTT
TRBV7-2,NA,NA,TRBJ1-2,CASSLAQIYGYTF,TGTGCCAGCAGCTTAGCACAGATCTATGGCTACACCTTC
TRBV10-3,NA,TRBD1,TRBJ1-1,CAIRDRGDTEAFF,TGTGCCATCAGAGACAGGGGAGACACTGAAGCTTTCTTT
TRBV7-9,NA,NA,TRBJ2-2,CASSSQVNTGELFF,TGTGCCAGCAGCTCACAGGTCAACACCGGGGAGCTGTTTTTT
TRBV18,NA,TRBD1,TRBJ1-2,CASSPLDSGTGGLYGYTF,TGTGCCAGCTCACCCTTGGACTCCGGGACAGGGGGCCTTTATGGCTACACCTTC
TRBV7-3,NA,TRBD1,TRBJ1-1,CASSRDRDGDTEAFF,TGTGCCAGCAGCCGGGACAGGGATGGGGACACTGAAGCTTTCTTT
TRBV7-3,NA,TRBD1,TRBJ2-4,CASCSGTGSDIQYF,TGTGCCAGTTGCTCCGGGACAGGGTCGGACATTCAGTACTTC
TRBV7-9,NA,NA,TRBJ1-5,CASSFYGTNQPQHF,TGTGCCAGCAGCTTTTATGGGACTAATCAGCCCCAGCATTTT
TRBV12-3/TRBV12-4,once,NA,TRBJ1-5,CASRTWAQPQHF,TGTGCCAGCAGGACCTGGGCTCAGCCCCAGCATTTT
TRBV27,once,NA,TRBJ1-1,CASRNYRDSEAFF,TGTGCCAGCAGAAATTACAGGGATTCTGAAGCTTTCTTT
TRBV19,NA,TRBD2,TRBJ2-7,CASNEESTAGGPDALQYEQYF,TGTGCCAGTAATGAGGAGAGTACAGCGGGGGGACCAGATGCTCTCCAGTACGAGCAGTACTTC
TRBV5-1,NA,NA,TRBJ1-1,CASSLTTDTEAFF,TGCGCCAGCAGCTTAACAACAGACACTGAAGCTTTCTTT
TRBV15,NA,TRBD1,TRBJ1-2,CATSRSSRTGSSEGYTF,TGTGCCACCAGCAGATCTTCTAGGACAGGAAGTTCGGAGGGCTACACCTTC
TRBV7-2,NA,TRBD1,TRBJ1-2,CASSLFYGQGDYGYTF,TGTGCCAGCAGCTTATTCTACGGACAGGGGGACTATGGCTACACCTTC
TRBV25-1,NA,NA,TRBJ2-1,CASSEFGLYNEQFF,TGTGCCAGCAGTGAATTTGGACTTTACAATGAGCAGTTCTTC